These 20 T cell receptor beta chains were all obtained from the same sample, sequenced in a study of shared clonotypes between healthy human individuals. Here immunoSEQ multiplex PCR was the method, and the copy in TCRdb shows in-frame clones only, minus some. Here the sample spans a few million clones, approximately 93% being singletons. Sequenced sample: naive CD4+ T cells from PBMCs. This sample's subset: CD45RA+ positively selected. Every receptor here comes from a man aged 18 to 29 in good health. Some clones in this sample may be carry-over from other donors' samples.

The J gene is TRBJ2-1, the V gene TRBV28; D perhaps matches TRBD1 (6 bases). There are 15 residues in the CDR3. V lost 10 bases, J lost 7 bases, and 23 bases lay in between. The V gene's germline CDR1 is MDHEN and CDR2 SYDVKM. This chain's CDR3 is CAITPIDRLQNEQFF. The CDR3 coding sequence is TGTGCCATCACACCAATAGACAGGTTACAAAATGAGCAGTTCTTC.

Notes on this clone: Other DNA sequences in the sample encode the same CDR3. The rearrangement links TRBV28 to TRBJ2-7, with D unresolved. This CDR3 has 10 residues. V lost 10 bases to trimming and J lost 3 bases, with 7 bases between them. Germline CDR1 is MDHEN and CDR2 is SYDVKM. CDR3: CATAYYEQYF. DNA for the CDR3: TGTGCCACAGCTTACTACGAGCAGTACTTC.

This sequence joins TRBV7-3 and TRBJ2-1; a weak D match, TRBD2 (6 bases). This CDR3 comprises 16 residues. Trimming removed 2 bases from V and 0 bases from J, with 11 bases in between. The germline gives CDR1 SGHTA, CDR2 FQGTGA. CDR3 loop: CASSLGVADSYNEQFF. The CDR3 coding sequence is TGTGCCAGCAGCTTAGGCGTAGCGGACTCCTACAATGAGCAGTTCTTC.

The genes are TRBV7-2 and TRBJ2-5; D is possibly TRBD1 (6 bases). The J call may be wrong; the DNA end is better matched by TRBJ2-7. The V gene's germline CDR1 is SGHTA and CDR2 FQGNSA. The CDR3 extends over 12 amino acids. As DNA, the CDR3 is TGTGCCAGCAGCTTGCAGGGGTACGAGCAGTACTTC. It translates to CASSLQGYEQYF.

The V gene is TRBV7-3, the J gene TRBJ2-2; perhaps TRBD1 as D (5 bases). The length of the CDR3 is 16 residues. The germline V gene encodes CDR1 SGHTA and CDR2 FQGTGA. Trimming cost V 0 bases and J 5 bases, with 13 bases left between them. The CDR3 DNA is TGTGCCAGCAGCTTAACTCCAGGGATGTCTACCGGGGAGCTGTTTTTT. Encoded protein: CASSLTPGMSTGELFF.

The chain couples TRBV6-5 to TRBJ2-2; D unresolved. The germline V gene has CDR1 MNHEY and CDR2 SVGAGI. The CDR3 spans 14 residues. The germline V and J ends were trimmed by 4 bases and 6 bases, with 12 bases remaining between them. For the CDR3, the DNA is TGTGCCAGCAGTTTAAGACTTCGATCCGGGGAGCTGTTTTTT. Translated: CASSLRLRSGELFF.

V usage is TRBV5-4 and J usage is TRBJ1-2; D is uncertain. The CDR3 is 14 amino acids. Looked up from germline, CDR1 is SGHNT and CDR2 is YYREEE (reference sequence). Between the trimmed V and J ends, which lost 2 bases and 5 bases, there was a span of 13 bases. This chain's CDR3 is CASSFGLGEYGYTF. In DNA, the CDR3 is TGTGCCAGCAGCTTCGGGTTGGGAGAATATGGCTACACCTTC.

The chain employs TRBV7-9 and TRBJ2-3; 10 bases agree with TRBD1. The CDR3 runs 17 residues. The germline V gene has CDR1 SEHNR and CDR2 FQNEAQ (reference sequence). The V and J ends lost 4 bases and 2 bases, in that order; junction bases with no gene match: 9. The CDR3 DNA reads as TGTGCCAGCAGCTCCAGACGGGGACAGGGGAACACAGATACGCAGTATTTT. Residues: CASSSRRGQGNTDTQYF.

The chain uses TRBV7-9 and TRBJ1-2, with TRBD1 identical over 9 bases. The germline V gene encodes CDR1 SEHNR and CDR2 FQNEAQ (reference sequence). This CDR3 is 15 amino acids long. Germline trimming cut 4 bases from V and 4 bases from J; bases unmatched to any gene: 7. This CDR3 reads CASSYGQGKGYGYTF. In nucleotides, the CDR3 is TGTGCCAGCAGCTACGGACAGGGGAAGGGCTATGGCTACACCTTC.

The CDR3 bases are TGTGCCAGCAGTGACCGGGACAGGGCTCCTCGAGGTGGCTACACCTTC. It encodes CASSDRDRAPRGGYTF. This chain uses TRBV6-1 with TRBJ1-2, with 9 bases lining up with TRBD1. V lost 3 bases to trimming and J lost 7 bases; unmatched junction nucleotides: 12. Germline CDR1 and CDR2: MNHNS and SASEGT. The CDR3 consists of 16 residues.

This clone was recorded once. The rearrangement uses TRBV9 and TRBJ2-1; 8 bases are shared with TRBD1. CDR1 is SGDLS, CDR2 YYNGEE, per germline. With 1 base clipped from V and 4 bases from J, the junction kept 4 bases outside the gene matches. This CDR3 has 15 residues. CDR3 in DNA: TGTGCCAGCAGCGTAAGGCGGACAGGGTACAATGAGCAGTTCTTC. It specifies CASSVRRTGYNEQFF.

This chain uses TRBV18 with TRBJ2-1; weak D call: TRBD2 (6 bases). There are 15 residues in the CDR3. CDR1 KGHSH and CDR2 LQKENI come from the germline V gene. V lost 3 bases, J lost 7 bases, and 16 bases lay in between. CDR3 in amino acids: CASSPLGSGMNEQFF. The CDR3 bases are TGTGCCAGCTCACCTCTCGGGAGTGGGATGAATGAGCAGTTCTTC. Full variable domain (outside the CDR3, taken from reference TRBV18 and TRBJ2-1): NAGVMQNPRHLVRRRGQEARLRCSPMKGHSHVYWYRQLPEEGLKFMVYLQKENIIDESGMPKERFSAEFPKEGPSILRIQQVVRGDSAAYFCASSPLGSGMNEQFFGPGTRLTVL.

The chain is built from TRBV4-2 and TRBJ1-4, with D unclear. From germline, CDR1 is LGHNA and CDR2 YNFKEQ. V dropped 1 base and J dropped 5 bases, with 14 bases sitting between them. This CDR3 is built from 16 residues. CDR3 protein: CASSQAGNSANEKLFF. CDR3 nucleotides: TGTGCCAGCAGCCAAGCGGGGAACAGCGCGAATGAAAAACTGTTTTTT.

This clone was seen only a few times. This chain uses TRBV7-9 with TRBJ1-4, with D possibly matching TRBD1 (6 bases). Germline CDR1 is SEHNR and CDR2 is FQNEAQ (reference sequence). V lost 2 bases and J lost 2, with 9 bases in between. CDR3 length equals 15 residues. As DNA, the CDR3 is TGTGCCAGCAGCTTAAGGGGGTGGACTAATGAAAAACTGTTTTTT. Residues: CASSLRGWTNEKLFF.

The rearrangement joins TRBV19 to TRBJ1-2; no clear D gene. CDR3 length equals 14 residues. V was trimmed by 7 bases and J by 6 bases, leaving 18 bases between them. Per the germline V gene, CDR1 is LNHDA and CDR2 is SQIVND (reference sequence). This CDR3 is CASNFSGRQHGYTF. The CDR3, as DNA: TGTGCCAGTAATTTCAGCGGACGGCAGCATGGCTACACCTTC.

The chain couples TRBV30 to TRBJ1-2, with D hard to call. V shed 7 bases and J shed 7 bases, with 19 bases lying between them. CDR3 length: 13 amino acids. The germline V gene encodes CDR1 GTSNPN and CDR2 SVGIG (reference sequence). The CDR3: CASPEGGIGGYTF. Written as DNA, the CDR3 is TGTGCCTCCCCCGAGGGCGGGATCGGTGGCTACACCTTC.

The V and J genes are TRBV25-1 and TRBJ1-6; D gene uncertain. V shed 6 bases and J shed 7 bases, with 13 bases lying between them. This CDR3 contains 14 residues. Per germline, CDR1 MGHDK and CDR2 SYGVNS. This CDR3 reads CASRDTTLNSPLHF. CDR3 nucleotide sequence: TGTGCCAGCAGAGACACCACTCTCAATTCACCCCTCCACTTT.

This chain uses TRBV2 with TRBJ1-5, with TRBD1 as a possible D gene (5 bases). V was clipped by 0 bases and J by 7 bases, with 13 bases between them. The CDR3 loop spans 15 amino acids. Germline V gene data show CDR1 as SNHLY and CDR2 as FYNNEI. As DNA, the CDR3 is TGTGCCAGCAGTGAAGCGCTTCGGCAGGGCCAGCCCCAGCATTTT. Translation gives CASSEALRQGQPQHF.

In the case of this clone: This CDR3 is also generated by other DNA sequences in the sample. CDR3 region: CASSADRPNTEAFF. CDR3 DNA: TGCGCCAGCAGCGCGGACAGGCCGAACACTGAAGCTTTCTTT. The rearrangement uses TRBV5-1 and TRBJ1-1, with TRBD1 matching over 7 bases. J was trimmed by 1 base and V by 4 bases; bases with no gene match: 4. Looked up from germline, CDR1 is SGHRS and CDR2 is YFSETQ. The CDR3 loop spans 14 amino acids.

The rearrangement links TRBV6-6 to TRBJ1-1, with D tentatively TRBD1 (6 bases). The V gene lost 5 bases and the J gene lost 4 bases, with 11 bases spanning the gap. In germline, CDR1 is MNHNY, CDR2 SVGAGI (reference sequence). There are 13 residues in the CDR3. The CDR3 here is CASSNRESTEAFF. The CDR3, as DNA: TGTGCCAGCAGTAACAGGGAGTCCACTGAAGCTTTCTTT.